The next 18 T cell receptor beta chains were all read from a single sample in a study of shared clonotypes between healthy human individuals (dated by TCRdb to between 2020 and 2021). Libraries were made using the immunoSEQ multiplex PCR assay. TCRdb obtained this table from immuneACCESS and retained in-frame rearrangements with V and J assigned. These tables miss some clones; where compared with another copy, unresolved V genes account for less than half of the shortfall, and the remainder is unexplained. Within this sample are fewer than 3 million clones, with just under 95% of them counted one time only. 0.37% of the sample is held by the ten biggest clonotypes. What was sequenced was naive CD4+ T cells from PBMCs. The sample's cell subset or site label, decoded: CD45RA+ positively selected. The source is a man aged 18 to 29 in good health. Some clones in this sample may be carry-over from other donors' samples.

In regard to this clone: This sample also contains other DNA sequences that code for the same CDR3. V usage is TRBV20-1 and J usage is TRBJ2-7, with D unresolved. The CDR3 loop spans 11 amino acids. Germline loops: CDR1 DFQATT, CDR2 SNEGSKA (reference sequence). V was trimmed by 1 base and J by 1 base, leaving 2 bases between them. This CDR3 reads CSARVSYEQYF. Written as DNA, the CDR3 is TGCAGTGCTAGAGTATCCTACGAGCAGTACTTC.

The chain recombines TRBV5-1 with TRBJ2-1, with D perhaps given as TRBD1 or TRBD2 (7 bases each). CDR1 is SGHRS, CDR2 YFSETQ, per germline. This CDR3 spans 15 amino acids. V was pared by 0 bases and J by 13 bases, with 20 bases between. The CDR3 DNA follows: TGCGCCAGCAGCTTGGACGGCAGGGGGACTACTCAACAGTTCTTC. It translates to CASSLDGRGTTQQFF. Complete variable domain (other parts from reference TRBV5-1 and TRBJ2-1): KAGVTQTPRYLIKTRGQQVTLSCSPISGHRSVSWYQQTPGQGLQFLFEYFSETQRNKGNFPGRFSGRQFSNSRSEMNVSTLELGDSALYLCASSLDGRGTTQQFFGPGTRLTVL.

The V call is TRBV11-2, the J call TRBJ1-3; D is unclear. This CDR3 is built from 14 residues. V was cut by 2 bases and J by 4 bases, with 9 bases left in between. Per the germline V gene, CDR1 is SGHAT and CDR2 is FQNNGV. CDR3 nucleotides: TGTGCCAGCAGCTTATTGTCCGGGGGAAACACCATATATTTT. Translated, it gives CASSLLSGGNTIYF.

The gene calls are TRBV7-2 and TRBJ1-2; 7 nucleotides agree with TRBD1. V shed 3 bases, J shed 0 bases, and the junction held 10 bases outside the gene matches. The CDR3 consists of 17 residues. The germline CDR1 and CDR2 sequences are SGHTA and FQGNSA. CDR3 DNA sequence: TGTGCCAGCAGCTTTATAGCAGGGGGTGTCTCTAACTATGGCTACACCTTC. Translated: CASSFIAGGVSNYGYTF.

The chain links TRBV11-3 to TRBJ2-3; D may be TRBD1 (6 bases). The CDR3 consists of 14 residues. Germline V gives CDR1 SGHNT, CDR2 YENEEA. V shed 2 bases and J shed 4 bases, with 10 bases lying between them. CDR3 in DNA: TGTGCCAGCAGCTTATCAGGGGCCCCAGATACGCAGTATTTT. It encodes CASSLSGAPDTQYF. Based on the CDR3 plus reference TRBV11-3 and TRBJ2-3, the full variable domain is EAGVVQSPRYKIIEKKQPVAFWCNPISGHNTLYWYLQNLGQGPELLIRYENEEAVDDSQLPKDRFSAERLKGVDSTLKIQPAELGDSAVYLCASSLSGAPDTQYFGPGTRLTVL.

Remarks on this clone: Other nucleotide sequences from this sample produce the same CDR3. The CDR3 DNA reads TGTGCCAGCTCACCCGGCGATACAGATACGCAGTATTTT. It yields the protein CASSPGDTDTQYF. The chain uses TRBV18 and TRBJ2-3, with unresolved D. The CDR3 has 13 residues. The V end lost 3 bases, the J end lost 3 bases, and 7 bases lay between the germline ends. In germline, CDR1 is KGHSH, CDR2 LQKENI.

V and J are TRBV25-1 and TRBJ1-4; the D is unclear. V dropped 3 bases and J dropped 0 bases, with 5 bases sitting between them. The CDR3 has 14 residues. Per germline, CDR1 MGHDK and CDR2 SYGVNS. The CDR3 region has the DNA TGTGCCAGCAGTGACAGTTCAACTAATGAAAAACTGTTTTTT. It codes for CASSDSSTNEKLFF.

The V gene is TRBV18, the J gene TRBJ2-2; D gene uncertain. Trimming took 5 bases from V and 3 from J, leaving 19 bases between them. CDR3 length equals 17 residues. Germline loops: CDR1 KGHSH, CDR2 LQKENI. CDR3 coding DNA: TGTGCCAGCTCAGCTCCCGGGTCCTCCCGGGACACCGGGGAGCTGTTTTTT. It encodes CASSAPGSSRDTGELFF.

The chain employs TRBV7-9 and TRBJ2-2, with a possible D match to TRBD1 (6 bases). Trimming stripped 5 bases from V and 1 base from J, with 11 bases between. The CDR3 sequence is 15 residues long. Per germline, CDR1 SEHNR and CDR2 FQNEAQ (reference sequence). The CDR3 protein is CASSPPDRNTGELFF. The CDR3 bases are TGTGCCAGCAGCCCACCGGACAGGAACACCGGGGAGCTGTTTTTT.

Regarding this clone: Additional DNA sequences in this sample encode the identical CDR3. The J gene is TRBJ1-1, the V gene TRBV11-3; unclear D gene. The V end lost 3 bases, the J end lost 1 base, and 6 bases lay between the germline ends. Per germline, CDR1 SGHNT and CDR2 YENEEA. The CDR3 sequence is 13 residues long. The CDR3 spells CASSLGENTEAFF. The CDR3 nucleotides are TGTGCCAGCAGCTTGGGAGAGAACACTGAAGCTTTCTTT.

This chain joins TRBV5-1 and TRBJ1-1; tentatively, D is TRBD1 (5 bases). CDR3 size: 14 residues. V lost 1 base, J lost 4 bases, and 11 bases lay in between. Germline-derived CDR1 and CDR2 are SGHRS and YFSETQ. CDR3: CASSLFGGSTEAFF. Here the CDR3 DNA reads TGCGCCAGCAGCTTGTTTGGGGGGAGCACTGAAGCTTTCTTT.

The J gene is TRBJ2-7, the V gene TRBV7-9; D is perhaps TRBD1 (6 bases). The CDR3 is 15 amino acids. The V end was cut by 6 bases, the J end by 3 bases, with 18 bases between. Germline values: CDR1 SEHNR, CDR2 FQNEAQ (reference sequence). The CDR3 nucleotides read TGTGCCAGCAGTAAAATCGGACAGTGGAACTACGAGCAGTACTTC. It is translated as CASSKIGQWNYEQYF. The complete variable domain, with remaining parts taken from reference TRBV7-9 and TRBJ2-7, reads DTGVSQNPRHKITKRGQNVTFRCDPISEHNRLYWYRQTLGQGPEFLTYFQNEAQLEKSRLLSDRFSAERPKGSFSTLEIQRTEQGDSAMYLCASSKIGQWNYEQYFGPGTRLTVT.

The chain uses TRBV5-5 and TRBJ2-7; possibly TRBD1 for D (6 bases). This CDR3 contains 15 residues. Germline V CDR1 and CDR2: SGHKS, YYEKEE (reference sequence). V gave up 2 bases and J gave up 2 bases, with 14 bases separating them. The CDR3 DNA sequence: TGTGCCAGCAGCTTCCTAATGGACAGCCCCTACGAGCAGTACTTC. Protein sequence: CASSFLMDSPYEQYF. The full variable domain, completed using reference TRBV5-5 and TRBJ2-7, is DAGVTQSPTHLIKTRGQQVTLRCSPISGHKSVSWYQQVLGQGPQFIFQYYEKEERGRGNFPDRFSARQFPNYSSELNVNALLLGDSALYLCASSFLMDSPYEQYFGPGTRLTVT.

This sequence joins TRBV28 and TRBJ1-2; D remains ambiguous. Germline CDR1 MDHEN, CDR2 SYDVKM. CDR3 length: 16 amino acids. V lost 7 bases and J lost 3, with 21 bases in between. The CDR3 nucleotides are TGTGCCAGCACCATGATCTGGGCTCCGGCGCACTATGGCTACACCTTC. Translation: CASTMIWAPAHYGYTF.

The chain combines TRBV10-3 with TRBJ2-2; D could derive from TRBD1 or TRBD2 (7 bases each). Germline V lookup: CDR1 ENHRY, CDR2 SYGVKD. V gave up 10 bases and J gave up 4 bases, with 16 bases separating them. The CDR3 length is 14 residues. CDR3 in amino acids: CATGGVGLTGELFF. CDR3 DNA sequence: TGTGCCACAGGGGGGGTTGGACTCACCGGGGAGCTGTTTTTT.

Regarding this clone: The junction departs from germline at one end; a sequencing error may be responsible. V is TRBV30 and J is TRBJ2-7, with 7 bases matching TRBD1. Germline V lookup: CDR1 GTSNPN, CDR2 SVGIG (reference sequence). The CDR3 runs 13 residues. The CDR3 bases are TGTGCCTGGAGCCCAAACCCCGGGGACAGACCCAACTTC. Translated, it gives CAWSPNPGDRPNF.

The chain is built from TRBV5-4 and TRBJ2-3; TRBD2 agrees at 7 bases. J was trimmed by 4 bases and V by 7 bases; bases with no gene match: 9. Germline V gene sequence: CDR1 SGHNT, CDR2 YYREEE (reference sequence). The CDR3 covers 14 residues. The CDR3 region has the DNA TGTGCCAGCGGGGGGGTTGAGGGATCAGATACGCAGTATTTT. This gives the protein CASGGVEGSDTQYF. Using reference TRBV5-4 and TRBJ2-3 for the parts outside the CDR3, the full variable domain is ETGVTQSPTHLIKTRGQQVTLRCSSQSGHNTVSWYQQALGQGPQFIFQYYREEENGRGNFPPRFSGLQFPNYSSELNVNALELDDSALYLCASGGVEGSDTQYFGPGTRLTVL.

The CDR3 DNA reads TGTGCCAGCACCCCTGCTGGGGGAAACACCATATATTTT. Its protein is CASTPAGGNTIYF. J is TRBJ1-3 and V is TRBV7-9, with no clear D. V lost 7 bases and J 4 bases, leaving 11 bases between the germline ends. Per germline, CDR1 SEHNR and CDR2 FQNEAQ (reference sequence). CDR3 size: 13 residues. Full variable domain (missing parts from reference TRBV7-9 and TRBJ1-3): DTGVSQNPRHKITKRGQNVTFRCDPISEHNRLYWYRQTLGQGPEFLTYFQNEAQLEKSRLLSDRFSAERPKGSFSTLEIQRTEQGDSAMYLCASTPAGGNTIYFGEGSWLTVV.